A single sample is the source of the 32 T cell receptor beta chains below, sequenced in a study of T-cell reconstitution after alpha-beta-depleted transplantation in children. The TCRbeta library incorporated unique molecular identifiers. TCRdb recomputed calls from the PCR reads with MiXCR, one row per CDR3 protein. The sample lists over 200,000 distinct CDR3 sequences; 11% were seen once. The sequences come from PBMCs, collected before TCRalphabeta/CD19-depleted stem cell transplant. These receptors were obtained from a child younger than two with acute myeloid leukemia, due to receive a stem cell transplant.

About this clonotype: A read error may be the cause here, since a much bigger clone is one base away. This chain uses TRBV10-3 with TRBJ2-5; D uncertain. Germline values: CDR1 ENHRY, CDR2 SYGVKD. The CDR3 loop spans 11 amino acids. Trimming shortened V by 6 bases and J by 7 bases, and 9 bases separated the two germline ends. The CDR3 DNA reads as TGTGCCATCAGAGAAGATGGGACCCAGTACTTC. Translated, it gives CAIREDGTQYF.

This clonotype has at least ten counts. The rearrangement joins TRBV3-1 to TRBJ2-7; TRBD1 agrees at 9 bases. The length of the CDR3 is 15 residues. Trimming took 4 bases from V and 0 from J; bases not matched to a gene: 4. CDR1 and CDR2 (germline): LGHDT, YNNKEL (reference sequence). The CDR3 coding sequence is TGTGCCAGCAGCCGCACAGGGGGCCTCTCCTACGAGCAGTACTTC. This encodes CASSRTGGLSYEQYF.

This clonotype showed up many times. This chain links TRBV7-3 with TRBJ2-3; D is unclear. The V gene's germline CDR1 is SGHTA and CDR2 FQGTGA. The CDR3 totals 15 residues. V lost 1 base to trimming and J lost 6 bases, with 14 bases between them. The CDR3 DNA reads TGTGCCAGCAGCTTAAATTTCGGCCCAGCGGATACGCAGTATTTT. It encodes CASSLNFGPADTQYF.

This clonotype was counted between two and nine times. The chain carries TRBV19 and TRBJ2-5, with D possibly being TRBD2 (5 bases). Germline assignment: CDR1 LNHDA and CDR2 SQIVND (reference sequence). The V end was cut by 9 bases, the J end by 2 bases, with 10 bases between. The CDR3 totals 12 residues. CDR3 nucleotides: TGTGCCAGCGGACTTGCTCAAGAGACCCAGTACTTC. Protein product: CASGLAQETQYF. Based on the CDR3 plus reference TRBV19 and TRBJ2-5, the full variable domain is DGGITQSPKYLFRKEGQNVTLSCEQNLNHDAMYWYRQDPGQGLRLIYYSQIVNDFQKGDIAEGYSVSREKKESFPLTVTSAQKNPTAFYLCASGLAQETQYFGPGTRLLVL.

This clonotype was seen ten or more times. The gene calls are TRBV7-3 and TRBJ2-7; 13 positions agree with TRBD2. The germline V gene has CDR1 SGHTA and CDR2 FQGTGA. Trimming removed 3 bases from V and 2 bases from J; junction bases left unmatched: 1. The CDR3 sequence is 15 residues long. The CDR3 sequence: CASSLGLAGPYEQYF. The CDR3 region has the DNA TGTGCCAGCAGCTTGGGACTAGCGGGGCCCTACGAGCAGTACTTC. Full variable domain (outside the CDR3, taken from reference TRBV7-3 and TRBJ2-7): GAGVSQTPSNKVTEKGKYVELRCDPISGHTALYWYRQSLGQGPEFLIYFQGTGAADDSGLPNDRFFAVRPEGSVSTLKIQRTERGDSAVYLCASSLGLAGPYEQYFGPGTRLTVT.

This clonotype was seen repeatedly, ten times or more. The chain uses TRBV28 and TRBJ1-1; no clear D gene. CDR1 is MDHEN, CDR2 SYDVKM, per germline. This CDR3 is 12 amino acids long. Deletions cut 6 bases from V and 3 bases from J, with 8 bases between. CDR3 coding DNA: TGTGCCAGCAGCAAAGGGTACACTGAAGCTTTCTTT. Its translation is CASSKGYTEAFF.

This clonotype appeared a few times. This sequence joins TRBV5-1 and TRBJ2-2, with 7 bases fitting TRBD2. CDR1 is SGHRS and CDR2 is YFSETQ in the germline V gene. J was trimmed by 7 bases and V by 4 bases; bases with no gene match: 13. The CDR3 contains 16 residues. For the CDR3, the DNA is TGCGCCAGCAGCCCATACGGGACTACGAACGGCGGGGAGCTGTTTTTT. Translating it yields CASSPYGTTNGGELFF.

This clonotype was observed at least ten times. V and J are TRBV20-1 and TRBJ1-1; D is unresolved. In germline, CDR1 is DFQATT, CDR2 SNEGSKA (reference sequence). This CDR3 contains 11 residues. V was clipped by 8 bases and J by 5 bases, with 12 bases between them. The CDR3 DNA is TGCAGTCTTCCCCCAAGGACTGAAGCTTTCTTT. Its protein is CSLPPRTEAFF.

There are many counts of this clonotype. V and J are TRBV20-1 and TRBJ1-1; 7 nucleotides match TRBD1. Germline CDR1 and CDR2: DFQATT and SNEGSKA (reference sequence). The length of the CDR3 is 15 residues. J was trimmed by 3 bases and V by 0 bases; bases with no gene match: 7. CDR3: CSARDPRRGDTEAFF. CDR3 coding DNA: TGCAGTGCTAGAGATCCACGCAGGGGGGACACTGAAGCTTTCTTT.

The gene calls are TRBV4-2 and TRBJ1-2, with D possibly being TRBD1 (5 bases). Trimming pared 6 bases from V and 7 bases from J, leaving 24 bases between. CDR3 length: 16 residues. Germline V lookup: CDR1 LGHNA, CDR2 YNFKEQ. The CDR3 loop reads CASRRYLDSHYSGYTF. The CDR3 coding sequence is TGTGCCAGCAGACGATATCTCGACAGCCACTATAGTGGCTACACCTTC.

This clonotype was counted ten times or more. The rearrangement uses TRBV3-1 and TRBJ2-1; D may be TRBD2 (6 bases). CDR3 length: 18 residues. Germline CDR1 reads LGHDT; CDR2 reads YNNKEL (reference sequence). The V end was cut by 0 bases, the J end by 5 bases, with 20 bases between. The CDR3 reads CASSQDSGWGVADNEQFF. CDR3 in DNA: TGTGCCAGCAGCCAAGACTCTGGATGGGGGGTAGCGGACAATGAGCAGTTCTTC.

This clonotype was observed many times. The rearrangement links TRBV5-1 to TRBJ1-2; tentatively, D is TRBD1 (6 bases). Trimming removed 0 bases at V and 8 bases at J, with 20 bases between. This CDR3 is built from 16 residues. Germline CDR1 SGHRS, CDR2 YFSETQ. The CDR3 DNA sequence: TGCGCCAGCAGCTTGGATCCGGGGGCCACTCTTGCCGGCTACACCTTC. Translation gives CASSLDPGATLAGYTF.

This clonotype was seen at least ten times. The DNA of the CDR3 is TGTGCCAGCAGCTTAGACCGGAGGTCGTATGAGCAGTTCTTC. It encodes CASSLDRRSYEQFF. The rearrangement links TRBV7-9 to TRBJ2-1; maybe TRBD2 (5 bases). Germline V gene sequence: CDR1 SEHNR, CDR2 FQNEAQ (reference sequence). The V and J ends lost 1 base and 8 bases respectively, with 12 bases between them. There are 14 residues in the CDR3. Complete variable domain (other parts from reference TRBV7-9 and TRBJ2-1): DTGVSQNPRHKITKRGQNVTFRCDPISEHNRLYWYRQTLGQGPEFLTYFQNEAQLEKSRLLSDRFSAERPKGSFSTLEIQRTEQGDSAMYLCASSLDRRSYEQFFGPGTRLTVL.

This clonotype came up many times. The chain recombines TRBV11-2 with TRBJ1-1; 7 bases line up with TRBD1. With V trimmed by 5 bases and J by 11 bases, 17 bases remained unmatched. CDR3 size: 15 residues. Germline assignment: CDR1 SGHAT and CDR2 FQNNGV. The CDR3 nucleotides are TGTGCCAGCAGCCCGCAGACAGGGTCGCCGATGGGGGCTTTCTTT. Protein: CASSPQTGSPMGAFF.

The rearrangement links TRBV10-2 to TRBJ2-1; 13 bases map to TRBD2. Germline V CDR1 and CDR2: WSHSY, SAAADI. Losses at the gene ends were 4 bases for V and 9 bases for J; bases not matched to a gene: 6. CDR3 length: 15 residues. This chain's CDR3 is CASSVGLAGNFEQFF. The CDR3 DNA reads TGCGCCAGCAGTGTGGGACTAGCGGGAAACTTTGAGCAGTTCTTC.

This clonotype has only a few counts. The chain employs TRBV6-2 or TRBV6-3 and TRBJ1-5; D is unclear. V was pared by 2 bases and J by 5 bases, with 16 bases between. Germline assignment: CDR1 MNHEY and CDR2 SVGEGT. CDR3 size: 16 residues. The DNA of the CDR3 is TGTGCCAGCAGTTACAGGACTACTACGAACGATCAGCCCCAGCATTTT. It translates to CASSYRTTTNDQPQHF.

This clonotype was found many times. The genes are TRBV20-1 and TRBJ1-3, with 7 bases identical to TRBD1. The CDR3 is made up of 14 amino acids. V gave up 4 bases and J gave up 1 base; unmatched junction bases: 4. Germline V lookup: CDR1 DFQATT, CDR2 SNEGSKA (reference sequence). CDR3 in DNA: TGCAGTGCTACGGCCAGGGGGTCTGGAAACACCATATATTTT. The encoded protein is CSATARGSGNTIYF.

This clonotype appeared many times. The chain has TRBV20-1 and TRBJ2-7, with TRBD2 matching over 10 bases. Germline V gene lookup returns CDR1 DFQATT and CDR2 SNEGSKA (reference sequence). The CDR3 has 13 amino acids. The V gene end was trimmed by 2 bases and the J gene end by 6 bases; junction bases not matched to a gene: 4. The CDR3 loop is CSARLAGVLEQYF. The CDR3 DNA reads as TGCAGTGCTAGACTAGCGGGAGTCCTCGAGCAGTACTTC.

This clonotype has at least ten counts. The genes are TRBV20-1 and TRBJ1-3, with 8 bases lining up with TRBD1. Per germline, CDR1 DFQATT and CDR2 SNEGSKA (reference sequence). V lost 6 bases, J lost 2 bases, and 6 bases stayed unmatched. This CDR3 contains 14 residues. The CDR3 region has the DNA TGCAGTGCGCCGGACAGGGTAACTGGAAACACCATATATTTT. Encoded protein: CSAPDRVTGNTIYF.

This clonotype was seen repeatedly, ten times or more. The V and J genes are TRBV28 and TRBJ2-7; no clear D. V gave up 6 bases and J gave up 2 bases, with 11 bases separating them. Germline V gives CDR1 MDHEN, CDR2 SYDVKM. The CDR3 loop spans 13 amino acids. DNA for the CDR3: TGTGCCAGCAGAGAGGCGTCCACCTACGAGCAGTACTTC. It translates to CASREASTYEQYF.

This clonotype was observed at least ten times. The J gene is TRBJ2-7, the V gene TRBV7-2; a weak D match, TRBD1 (5 bases). The V end lost 5 bases, the J end lost 3 bases, and 14 bases lay between the germline ends. CDR3 length: 14 amino acids. CDR1 is SGHTA and CDR2 is FQGNSA in the germline V gene. This chain's CDR3 is CASSPAIRDYEQYF. CDR3 in DNA: TGTGCCAGCAGCCCCGCGATCAGGGACTACGAGCAGTACTTC.

This chain uses TRBV9 with TRBJ2-1; TRBD2 is a possible D gene (6 bases). Germline V lookup: CDR1 SGDLS, CDR2 YYNGEE. V lost 4 bases to trimming and J lost 9 bases, with 11 bases between them. The CDR3 extends over 12 amino acids. The CDR3 spells CASSSREGEQFF. CDR3 coding DNA: TGTGCCAGCAGCTCGCGGGAAGGTGAGCAGTTCTTC.

This clonotype was counted many times. The chain combines TRBV7-8 with TRBJ2-2, with TRBD1 as a possible D gene (5 bases). V was shortened by 2 bases and J by 5 bases, with 6 bases between the two germline ends. The germline V gene has CDR1 SGHVS and CDR2 FQNEAQ. The CDR3 covers 13 residues. The CDR3 reads CASSLPGTGELFF. The CDR3 DNA reads as TGTGCCAGCAGCTTACCAGGGACCGGGGAGCTGTTTTTT.

V gene TRBV19 combines with J gene TRBJ2-7; D unresolved. Germline CDR1 LNHDA, CDR2 SQIVND (reference sequence). The V end was cut by 2 bases, the J end by 6 bases, with 8 bases between. There are 12 residues in the CDR3. This CDR3 is CASSIRWGEQYF. The CDR3 bases are TGTGCCAGTAGTATAAGGTGGGGCGAGCAGTACTTC.

This clonotype was detected many times. The CDR3 DNA reads as TGCAGTGCTAGCATGAGTCGAGACAGGGGCTATGGCTACACCTTC. It translates to CSASMSRDRGYGYTF. This chain links TRBV20-1 with TRBJ1-2, with 8 bases aligning to TRBD1. In germline, CDR1 is DFQATT, CDR2 SNEGSKA (reference sequence). The CDR3 loop spans 15 amino acids. V shed 3 bases, J shed 4 bases, and the junction held 10 bases outside the gene matches.

This clonotype was detected many times. This chain uses TRBV12-3 or TRBV12-4 with TRBJ1-4; D not certain. This CDR3 is 12 amino acids long. Between the trimmed V and J ends, which lost 1 base and 13 bases, there was a span of 10 bases. The CDR3: CASSLEGSGLFF. The CDR3 coding sequence is TGTGCCAGCAGTTTAGAGGGAAGTGGACTGTTTTTT.

This clonotype was seen ten or more times. The rearrangement joins TRBV20-1 to TRBJ2-3, with D perhaps TRBD1 (6 bases). Per the germline V gene, CDR1 is DFQATT and CDR2 is SNEGSKA (reference sequence). V lost 3 bases, J lost 7 bases, and 17 bases lay in between. This CDR3 has 14 amino acids. The CDR3 sequence is CSASQQGGGHTQYF. CDR3 bases: TGCAGTGCTAGCCAACAGGGCGGTGGACATACGCAGTATTTT.

This clonotype was observed many times. V usage is TRBV6-2 or TRBV6-3 and J usage is TRBJ2-7, with D perhaps TRBD2 (6 bases). Germline V gene sequence: CDR1 MNHEY, CDR2 SVGEGT. The CDR3 runs to 15 residues. Trimming took off 0 bases at V and 4 bases at J, with 13 bases between the two ends. The CDR3 nucleotides read TGTGCCAGCAGTTACTCCGCAGGGAGGCTGTACGAGCAGTACTTC. Its protein product is CASSYSAGRLYEQYF.

This clonotype has only a few counts. V and J are TRBV30 and TRBJ1-1; D gene uncertain. The CDR3 has 15 residues. Trimming removed 3 bases at V and 0 bases at J, with 14 bases between. CDR1 GTSNPN and CDR2 SVGIG come from the germline V gene (reference sequence). CDR3 protein: CAWRSKHILNTEAFF. CDR3 nucleotides: TGTGCCTGGAGGTCCAAGCACATCTTGAACACTGAAGCTTTCTTT.

This clonotype was found many times. This rearrangement joins TRBV20-1 to TRBJ1-2, with D tentatively TRBD1 (6 bases). V lost 6 bases to trimming and J lost 5 bases, with 10 bases between them. This CDR3 contains 11 residues. Germline V gene sequence: CDR1 DFQATT, CDR2 SNEGSKA (reference sequence). CDR3 region: CSAYREYGYTF. Written as DNA, the CDR3 is TGCAGTGCCTACAGGGAGTATGGCTACACCTTC.

This clonotype was picked up many times. Mismatch with germline at one junction end may stem from a read error. This chain connects TRBV20-1 to TRBJ1-2; 8 bases line up with TRBD1. The CDR3 has 13 amino acids. Germline CDR1 reads DFQATT; CDR2 reads SNEGSKA (reference sequence). This chain's CDR3 is CSAGDRGLGGYTF. Here the CDR3 DNA reads TGCAGTGCTGGAGACAGGGGACTCGGGGGCTACACCTTC.

This clonotype came up many times. This chain uses TRBV28 with TRBJ1-5; 7 bases fit TRBD1. This CDR3 comprises 14 residues. CDR1 and CDR2 from the germline V gene are MDHEN and SYDVKM. The J segment lost 7 bases and the V segment lost 6 bases, leaving 9 bases of the junction unmatched. DNA of the CDR3: TGTGCCAGCAGCCGCGAACAGGGGCGGCAGCCCCAGCATTTT. This translates into CASSREQGRQPQHF.